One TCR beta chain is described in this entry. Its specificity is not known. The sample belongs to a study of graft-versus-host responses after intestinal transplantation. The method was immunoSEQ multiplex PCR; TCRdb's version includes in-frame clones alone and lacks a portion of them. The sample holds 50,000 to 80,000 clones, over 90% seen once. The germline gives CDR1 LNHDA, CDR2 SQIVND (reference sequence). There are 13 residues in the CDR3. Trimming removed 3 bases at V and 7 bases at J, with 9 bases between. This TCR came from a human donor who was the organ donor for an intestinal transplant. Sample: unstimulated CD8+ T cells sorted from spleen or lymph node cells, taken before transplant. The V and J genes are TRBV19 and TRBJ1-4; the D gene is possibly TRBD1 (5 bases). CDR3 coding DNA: TGTGCCAGTAGTATCCGACAGTCTGAAAAACTGTTTTTT. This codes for CASSIRQSEKLFF.